The 8 T cell receptor beta chains below come from one sample, sequenced in a study of T cell clonotyping in hematopoietic cell transplantation. Time point indicated: recipient sample about 28 days before transplant, after cytoreduction. Sequencing used immunoSEQ multiplex PCR; TCRdb keeps in-frame clones, though not all of them. The table lists about 41,000 clones, approximately 82% of them singletons. The sequencing used peripheral blood mononuclear cells, collected before stem cell transplant. Source of these receptors: a man aged 55 to 69 with myelodysplastic syndrome. Some clones in this sample may be carry-over from other donors' samples.

This clone was counted only a few times. The chain employs TRBV7-2 and TRBJ2-1, with 7 nucleotides matching TRBD2. Trimming cost V 0 bases and J 9 bases; bases outside gene matches: 5. The germline V gene encodes CDR1 SGHTA and CDR2 FQGNSA. This CDR3 comprises 14 residues. The CDR3 loop reads CASSLALAESEQFF. CDR3 bases: TGTGCCAGCAGCTTAGCTCTAGCGGAGAGTGAGCAGTTCTTC.

The V and J genes are TRBV7-9 and TRBJ1-4; D is ambiguous. The CDR3 has 13 amino acids. CDR1 is SEHNR, CDR2 FQNEAQ, per germline (reference sequence). The V gene lost 1 base and the J gene lost 11 bases, with 11 bases spanning the gap. The DNA of the CDR3 is TGTGCCAGCAGCTTAGGAGTCACACGGAAACTGTTTTTT. Protein sequence: CASSLGVTRKLFF.

CDR3 amino acids: CSVVEGSGYTF. The CDR3 nucleotides read TGCAGCGTTGTCGAGGGGTCTGGCTACACCTTC. The J gene is TRBJ1-2, the V gene TRBV29-1; possibly TRBD1 for D (5 bases). The CDR3 totals 11 residues. CDR1 is SQVTM and CDR2 is ANQGSEA in the germline V gene. V gave up 4 bases and J gave up 7 bases, with 10 bases separating them.

The chain couples TRBV5-1 to TRBJ2-4; TRBD1 matches 8 bases. The CDR3 runs 14 residues. Per the germline V gene, CDR1 is SGHRS and CDR2 is YFSETQ. With 0 bases clipped from V and 7 bases from J, the junction kept 3 bases outside the gene matches. The CDR3 DNA reads TGCGCCAGCAGCTTGGAGACAGGGGCTAACATTCAGTACTTC. Translated: CASSLETGANIQYF.

This clone was seen a few times. The rearrangement joins TRBV30 to TRBJ1-5; D unclear. The CDR3 totals 13 residues. CDR1 is GTSNPN, CDR2 SVGIG, per germline (reference sequence). V was pared by 0 bases and J by 5 bases, with 8 bases between. In DNA form, the CDR3 reads TGTGCCTGGAGTGTACTACCCGATCAGCCCCAGCATTTT. Encoded protein: CAWSVLPDQPQHF.

The CDR3 nucleotides are TGTGCCAGCAGCTGGGGACAGGGGGCGGCCAATGAGCAGTTCTTC. Translated: CASSWGQGAANEQFF. The V gene is TRBV27, the J gene TRBJ2-1, with 12 bases aligning to TRBD1. V lost 6 bases to trimming and J lost 6 bases; unmatched junction nucleotides: 6. The CDR3 is 15 residues long. The germline gives CDR1 MNHEY, CDR2 SMNVEV (reference sequence).

The chain recombines TRBV4-3 with TRBJ1-2; D gene unclear. Germline V gene sequence: CDR1 LGHNA, CDR2 YSLEER. The germline V and J ends were trimmed by 1 base and 4 bases, with 10 bases remaining between them. This CDR3 is 14 amino acids long. The DNA of the CDR3 is TGCGCCAGCAGCCAAGGTTTGGAGGGCTATGGCTACACCTTC. Its translation: CASSQGLEGYGYTF.

The CDR3, as DNA: TGCGCCAGCAGCCAAGAAGGTTTAGGCGGGGAGCTGTTTTTT. Translating gives CASSQEGLGGELFF. The genes are TRBV4-3 and TRBJ2-2; the D is unclear. With 0 bases removed from V and 7 bases from J, the gap between germline ends came to 9 bases. Germline CDR1 and CDR2: LGHNA and YSLEER. This CDR3 has 14 amino acids.